This T cell receptor beta chain derives from a study of blood T cell repertoires in COVID-19. The overall study: Sites in the United States, Italy and Spain provided acute and convalescent COVID-19 samples. Nucleic acid was either cDNA or gDNA, and it came from T cells, B-cell-depleted T cells, or PBMCs.

Per the original methods: Estimated nucleated cell counts came from reference gene primer amplification. The assay was immunoSEQ multiplex PCR, and TCRdb's table has in-frame clones only and misses some. Clone size and V and J calls were adopted from that table, with D and trimming inferred from the DNA. The table lists about 88,000 clones, more than 75% of them singletons. This clone came up once. The sequenced sample was peripheral blood. This TCR was recovered from a human donor in a cohort sampled during active COVID-19.

The CDR3 DNA reads as TGTGCCAGCAGCTTGCAGGGGGCGCCAACACGGGAGACCCAGTACTTC. This sequence encodes CASSLQGAPTRETQYF. The genes are TRBV5-5 and TRBJ2-5, with TRBD1 matching over 8 bases. V lost 1 base to trimming and J lost 5 bases; unmatched junction nucleotides: 10. Looked up from germline, CDR1 is SGHKS and CDR2 is YYEKEE (reference sequence). This CDR3 is built from 16 residues.